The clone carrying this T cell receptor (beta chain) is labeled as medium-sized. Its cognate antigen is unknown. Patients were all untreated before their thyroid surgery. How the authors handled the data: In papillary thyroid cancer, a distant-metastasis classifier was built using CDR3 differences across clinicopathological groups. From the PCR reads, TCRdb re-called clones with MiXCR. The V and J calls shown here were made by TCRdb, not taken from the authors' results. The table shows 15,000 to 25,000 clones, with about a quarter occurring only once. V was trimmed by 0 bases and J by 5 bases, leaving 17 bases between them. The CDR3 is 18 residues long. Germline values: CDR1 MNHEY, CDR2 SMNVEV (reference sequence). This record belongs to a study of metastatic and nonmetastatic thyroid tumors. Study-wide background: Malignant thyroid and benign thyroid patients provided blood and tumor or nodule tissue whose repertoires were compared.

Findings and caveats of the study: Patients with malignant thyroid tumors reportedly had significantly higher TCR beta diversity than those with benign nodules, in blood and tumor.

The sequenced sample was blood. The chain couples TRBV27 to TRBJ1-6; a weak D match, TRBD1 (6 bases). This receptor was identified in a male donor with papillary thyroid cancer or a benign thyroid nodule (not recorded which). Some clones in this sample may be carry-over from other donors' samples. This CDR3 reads CASSLSRFSGQNNSPLHF. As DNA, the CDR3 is TGTGCCAGCAGTTTATCGCGTTTTTCCGGACAGAATAATTCACCCCTCCACTTT.